This TCR beta chain was identified in a study of cytomegalovirus exposure and HLA in healthy donors. Overall study findings and caveats: Follow-up analysis later connected one missense variant in DCLRE1C with trimming of TCR beta V- and J-genes. Being productive about 87% or about 30% of the time was typical of most TCR beta V segments in an earlier analysis.

Donors were ostensibly healthy at sampling, although undocumented immune exposures were probable. CDR3 length: 13 amino acids. The PCR was carried out with 60 Vbeta primers and 13 Jbeta primers. Generated by immunoSEQ multiplex PCR, the TCRdb table keeps only in-frame clones and is missing some. The table includes about 130,000 clones, approximately 85% detected once. As regards this clone: Antigen unknown.

The chain carries TRBV21-1 and TRBJ1-1; TRBD1 is taken as the D call from the table, unchecked against the DNA. TRBV21-1 is given as a pseudogene. The TCR comes from a boy between 10 and 17 years old in good health and CMV-seronegative. The sequencing sample was made of PBMCs. The CDR3 is CASSEDRSTEAFF. In nucleotides, the CDR3 is TGTGCCAGCAGCGAAGACAGGAGCACTGAAGCTTTCTTT.